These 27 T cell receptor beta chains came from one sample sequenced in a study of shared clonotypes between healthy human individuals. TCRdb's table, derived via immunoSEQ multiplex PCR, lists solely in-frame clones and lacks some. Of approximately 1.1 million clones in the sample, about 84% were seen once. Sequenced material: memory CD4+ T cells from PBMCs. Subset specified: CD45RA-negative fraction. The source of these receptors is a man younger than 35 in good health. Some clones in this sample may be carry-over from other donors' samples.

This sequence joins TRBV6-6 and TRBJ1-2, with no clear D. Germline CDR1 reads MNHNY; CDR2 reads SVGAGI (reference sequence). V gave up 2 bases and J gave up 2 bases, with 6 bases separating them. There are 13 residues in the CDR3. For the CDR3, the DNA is TGTGCCAGCAGTTACGGCTTCAACTATGGCTACACCTTC. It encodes CASSYGFNYGYTF.

The CDR3 nucleotides are TGTGCCAGCAGTTTATGGGTCCGGGGCGGGGGAAACACAGATACGCAGTATTTT. It specifies CASSLWVRGGGNTDTQYF. The chain combines TRBV27 with TRBJ2-3; 7 positions match TRBD2. V shed 1 base and J 2 bases; nucleotides not matched to a gene: 12. The CDR3 contains 18 residues. The germline gives CDR1 MNHEY, CDR2 SMNVEV (reference sequence).

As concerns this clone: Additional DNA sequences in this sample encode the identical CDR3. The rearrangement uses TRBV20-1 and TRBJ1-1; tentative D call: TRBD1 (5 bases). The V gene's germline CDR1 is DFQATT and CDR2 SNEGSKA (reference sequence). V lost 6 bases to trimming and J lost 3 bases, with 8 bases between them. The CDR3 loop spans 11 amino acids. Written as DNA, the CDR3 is TGCAGTGCCAGGGTTTACACTGAAGCTTTCTTT. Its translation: CSARVYTEAFF.

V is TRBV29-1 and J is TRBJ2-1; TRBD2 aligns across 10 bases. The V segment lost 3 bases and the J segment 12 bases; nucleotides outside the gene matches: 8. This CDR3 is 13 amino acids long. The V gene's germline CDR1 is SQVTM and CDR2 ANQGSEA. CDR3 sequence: CSVEKLAGERQFF. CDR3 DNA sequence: TGCAGCGTTGAGAAGCTAGCGGGAGAGAGGCAGTTCTTC.

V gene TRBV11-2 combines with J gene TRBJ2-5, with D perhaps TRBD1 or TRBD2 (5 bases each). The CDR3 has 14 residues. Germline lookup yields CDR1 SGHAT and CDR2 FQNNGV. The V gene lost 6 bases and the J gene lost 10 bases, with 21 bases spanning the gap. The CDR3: CASSQNRDLGDQYF. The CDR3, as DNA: TGTGCCAGCAGTCAGAACCGGGACCTAGGAGACCAGTACTTC. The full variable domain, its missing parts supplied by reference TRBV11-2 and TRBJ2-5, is EAGVAQSPRYKIIEKRQSVAFWCNPISGHATLYWYQQILGQGPKLLIQFQNNGVVDDSQLPKDRFSAERLKGVDSTLKIQPAKLEDSAVYLCASSQNRDLGDQYFGPGTRLLVL.

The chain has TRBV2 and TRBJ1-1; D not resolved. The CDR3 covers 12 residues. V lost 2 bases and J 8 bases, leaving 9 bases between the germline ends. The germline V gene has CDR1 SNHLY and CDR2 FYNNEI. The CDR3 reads CASSEPTEEAFF. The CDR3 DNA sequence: TGTGCCAGCAGTGAACCAACAGAAGAAGCTTTCTTT.

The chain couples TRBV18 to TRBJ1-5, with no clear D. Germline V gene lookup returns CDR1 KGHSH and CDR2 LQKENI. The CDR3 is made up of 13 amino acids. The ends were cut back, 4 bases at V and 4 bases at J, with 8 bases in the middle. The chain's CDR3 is CASSLDQNQPQHF. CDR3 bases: TGTGCCAGCTCACTCGACCAAAATCAGCCCCAGCATTTT.

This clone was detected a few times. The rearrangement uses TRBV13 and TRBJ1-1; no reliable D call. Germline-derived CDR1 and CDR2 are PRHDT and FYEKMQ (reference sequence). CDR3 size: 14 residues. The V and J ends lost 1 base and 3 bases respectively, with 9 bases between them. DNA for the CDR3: TGTGCCAGCAGCTTAGCAGCGTATGACACTGAAGCTTTCTTT. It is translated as CASSLAAYDTEAFF.

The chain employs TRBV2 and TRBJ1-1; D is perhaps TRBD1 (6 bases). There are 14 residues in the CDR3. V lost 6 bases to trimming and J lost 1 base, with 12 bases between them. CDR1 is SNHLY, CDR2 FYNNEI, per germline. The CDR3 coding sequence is TGTGCCAGCAGCCCAGTAGGGGGGAACACTGAAGCTTTCTTT. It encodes CASSPVGGNTEAFF.

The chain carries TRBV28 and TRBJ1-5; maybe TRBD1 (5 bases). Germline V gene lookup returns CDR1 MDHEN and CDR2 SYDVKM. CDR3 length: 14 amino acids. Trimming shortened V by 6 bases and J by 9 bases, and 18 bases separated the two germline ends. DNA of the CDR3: TGTGCCAGCAGCCTAGGACAACCTTCAAGGCCCCAGCATTTT. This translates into CASSLGQPSRPQHF.

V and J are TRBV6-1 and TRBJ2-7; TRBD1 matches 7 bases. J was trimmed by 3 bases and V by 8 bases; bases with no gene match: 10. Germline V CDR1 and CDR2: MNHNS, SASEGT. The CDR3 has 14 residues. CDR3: CASQDRGQHYEQYF. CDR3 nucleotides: TGTGCCAGCCAGGACCGGGGACAGCACTACGAGCAGTACTTC.

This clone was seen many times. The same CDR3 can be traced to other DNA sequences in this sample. The CDR3 loop reads CASSQRSGDEQFF. The CDR3 DNA follows: TGCGCCAGCAGCCAAAGGTCCGGGGATGAGCAGTTCTTC. The V call is TRBV4-1, the J call TRBJ2-1, with a possible D match to TRBD2 (5 bases). Germline-derived CDR1 and CDR2 are MGHRA and YSYEKL. The V end was cut by 2 bases, the J end by 8 bases, with 10 bases between. The CDR3 loop spans 13 amino acids.

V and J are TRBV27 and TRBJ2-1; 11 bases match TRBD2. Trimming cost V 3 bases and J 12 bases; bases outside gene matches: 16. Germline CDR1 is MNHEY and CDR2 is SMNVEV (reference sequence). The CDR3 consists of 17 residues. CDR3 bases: TGTGCCAGCAGTTTGGTCCCTACTAGCGGGGGCCGAGCGTTGCAGTTCTTC. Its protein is CASSLVPTSGGRALQFF.

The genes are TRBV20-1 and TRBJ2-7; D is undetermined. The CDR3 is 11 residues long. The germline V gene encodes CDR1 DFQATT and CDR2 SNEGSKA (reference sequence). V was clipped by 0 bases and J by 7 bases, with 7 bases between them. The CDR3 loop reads CSARDTREQYF. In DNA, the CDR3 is TGCAGTGCTAGAGATACTCGGGAGCAGTACTTC.

The DNA of the CDR3 is TGTGCCAGTAGTCCCAGGGAAGGGGCCAACACAGATACGCAGTATTTT. Amino acids: CASSPREGANTDTQYF. The rearrangement uses TRBV19 and TRBJ2-3; weak D call: TRBD1 (5 bases). V shed 5 bases and J shed 2 bases, with 17 bases lying between them. The germline V gene encodes CDR1 LNHDA and CDR2 SQIVND (reference sequence). CDR3 length equals 16 residues.

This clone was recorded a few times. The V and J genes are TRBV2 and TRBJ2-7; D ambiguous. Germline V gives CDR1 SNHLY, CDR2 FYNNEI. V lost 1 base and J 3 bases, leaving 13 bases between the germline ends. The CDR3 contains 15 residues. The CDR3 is CASSEDRRISYEQYF. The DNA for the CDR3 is TGTGCCAGCAGTGAAGATCGTAGGATTAGCTACGAGCAGTACTTC.

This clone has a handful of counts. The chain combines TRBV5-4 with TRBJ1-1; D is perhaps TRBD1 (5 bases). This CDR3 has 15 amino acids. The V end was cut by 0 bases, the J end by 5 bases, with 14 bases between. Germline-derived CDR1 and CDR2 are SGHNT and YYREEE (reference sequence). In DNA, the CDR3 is TGTGCCAGCAGCTTGGCAGGGACCTACGCTACTGAAGCTTTCTTT. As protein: CASSLAGTYATEAFF.

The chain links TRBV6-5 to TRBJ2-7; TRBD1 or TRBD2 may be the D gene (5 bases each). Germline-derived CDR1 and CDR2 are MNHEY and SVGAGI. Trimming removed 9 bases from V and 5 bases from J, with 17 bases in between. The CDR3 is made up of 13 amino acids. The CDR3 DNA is TGTGCCAGTAACAGGAGGTTGGGGCACGAGCAGTACTTC. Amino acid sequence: CASNRRLGHEQYF.

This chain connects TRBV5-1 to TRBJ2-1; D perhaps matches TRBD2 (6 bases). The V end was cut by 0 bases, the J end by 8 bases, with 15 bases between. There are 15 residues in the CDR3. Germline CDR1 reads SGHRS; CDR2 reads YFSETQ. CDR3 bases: TGCGCCAGCAGCTTGGATGGATGGGAGGCCGATGAGCAGTTCTTC. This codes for CASSLDGWEADEQFF.

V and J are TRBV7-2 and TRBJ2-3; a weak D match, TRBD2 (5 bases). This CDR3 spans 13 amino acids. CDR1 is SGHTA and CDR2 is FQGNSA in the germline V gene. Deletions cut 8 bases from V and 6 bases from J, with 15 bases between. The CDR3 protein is CASGWTEPDTQYF. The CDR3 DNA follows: TGTGCCAGCGGGTGGACTGAACCGGATACGCAGTATTTT.

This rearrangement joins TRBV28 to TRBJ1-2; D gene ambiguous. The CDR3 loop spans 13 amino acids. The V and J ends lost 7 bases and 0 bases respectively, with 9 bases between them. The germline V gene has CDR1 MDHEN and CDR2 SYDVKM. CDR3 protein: CASTTRANYGYTF. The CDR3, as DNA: TGTGCCAGCACTACAAGAGCTAACTATGGCTACACCTTC.

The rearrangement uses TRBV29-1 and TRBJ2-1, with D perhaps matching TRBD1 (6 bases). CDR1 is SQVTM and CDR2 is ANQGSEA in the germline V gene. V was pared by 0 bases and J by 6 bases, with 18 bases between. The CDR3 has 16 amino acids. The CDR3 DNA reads TGCAGCGTTGAAGATCTTAAAAGGGGGAGCGTCAATGAGCAGTTCTTC. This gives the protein CSVEDLKRGSVNEQFF.

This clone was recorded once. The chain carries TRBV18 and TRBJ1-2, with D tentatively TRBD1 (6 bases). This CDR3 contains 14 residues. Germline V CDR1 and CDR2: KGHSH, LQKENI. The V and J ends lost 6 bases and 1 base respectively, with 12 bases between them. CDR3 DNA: TGTGCCAGCTCCTCCTACAGGGTTAACTATGGCTACACCTTC. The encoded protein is CASSSYRVNYGYTF. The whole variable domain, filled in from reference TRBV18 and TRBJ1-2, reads NAGVMQNPRHLVRRRGQEARLRCSPMKGHSHVYWYRQLPEEGLKFMVYLQKENIIDESGMPKERFSAEFPKEGPSILRIQQVVRGDSAAYFCASSSYRVNYGYTFGSGTRLTVV.

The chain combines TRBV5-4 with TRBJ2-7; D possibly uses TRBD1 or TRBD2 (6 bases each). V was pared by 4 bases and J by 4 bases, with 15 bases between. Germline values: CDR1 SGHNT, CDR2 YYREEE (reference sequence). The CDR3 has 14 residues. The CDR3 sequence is CASSPAGGRYEQYF. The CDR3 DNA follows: TGTGCCAGCAGCCCGGCCGGGGGCAGGTACGAGCAGTACTTC.

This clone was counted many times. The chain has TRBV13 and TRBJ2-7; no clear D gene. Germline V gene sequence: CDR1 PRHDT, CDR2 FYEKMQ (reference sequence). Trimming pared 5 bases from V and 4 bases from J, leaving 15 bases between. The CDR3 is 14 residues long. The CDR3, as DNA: TGTGCCAGCAGCCCTACCCCGGGCATGTACGAGCAGTACTTC. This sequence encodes CASSPTPGMYEQYF.

The CDR3 nucleotides are TGTGCCAGCAGTCTTGGCAGGGGCGGGTACGAGCAGTACTTC. This encodes CASSLGRGGYEQYF. The chain couples TRBV6-5 to TRBJ2-7; weak D call: TRBD1 (6 bases). V gave up 5 bases and J gave up 4 bases, with 15 bases separating them. CDR1 is MNHEY and CDR2 is SVGAGI in the germline V gene. The CDR3 length is 14 residues.

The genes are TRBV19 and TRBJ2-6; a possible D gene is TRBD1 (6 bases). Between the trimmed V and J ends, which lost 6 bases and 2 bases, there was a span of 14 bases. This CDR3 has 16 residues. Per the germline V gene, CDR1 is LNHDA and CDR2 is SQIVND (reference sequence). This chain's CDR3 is CASSQPRGAGANVLTF. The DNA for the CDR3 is TGTGCCAGTAGCCAACCCAGGGGAGCTGGGGCCAACGTCCTGACTTTC.